These 17 T cell receptor beta chains were all obtained from the same sample, sequenced in a study of PD-1 blockade in mismatch repair-deficient tumors. Method: immunoSEQ multiplex PCR; TCRdb's copy keeps in-frame clones and lacks some. The data contain approximately 63,000 clones, approximately 88% of them seen just once; the ten biggest clones take up about 15%. The material sequenced was peripheral blood, taken 52 weeks after starting pembrolizumab. The receptor source for this set is an adult with mismatch repair-deficient cancer.

In DNA form, the CDR3 reads TGTGCCAGCACCTCCTCCTACGAGCAGTACTTC. Translated: CASTSSYEQYF. V is TRBV28 and J is TRBJ2-7; D not certain. The V and J ends lost 7 bases and 0 bases respectively, with 4 bases between them. This CDR3 contains 11 residues. The germline V gene encodes CDR1 MDHEN and CDR2 SYDVKM. The full variable domain, its missing parts supplied by reference TRBV28 and TRBJ2-7, is DVKVTQSSRYLVKRTGEKVFLECVQDMDHENMFWYRQDPGLGLRLIYFSYDVKMKEKGDIPEGYSVSREKKERFSLILESASTNQTSMYLCASTSSYEQYFGPGTRLTVT.

V is TRBV6-5 and J is TRBJ1-4; possible D gene TRBD1, 5 bases. CDR3 length equals 15 residues. Germline V CDR1 and CDR2: MNHEY, SVGAGI. Trimming cost V 5 bases and J 8 bases, with 18 bases left between them. Written as DNA, the CDR3 is TGTGCCAGCAGTCAAGGGACCGAGAAGAGGGAAAAACTGTTTTTT. Translating it yields CASSQGTEKREKLFF.

This sequence joins TRBV9 and TRBJ1-5, with D unresolved. Between the trimmed V and J ends, which lost 0 bases and 9 bases, there was a span of 10 bases. The germline V gene encodes CDR1 SGDLS and CDR2 YYNGEE. This CDR3 has 13 residues. This CDR3 reads CASSVGGETPQHF. DNA for the CDR3: TGTGCCAGCAGCGTAGGGGGAGAGACGCCCCAGCATTTT.

This clone came up once. The rearrangement joins TRBV6-5 to TRBJ2-7, with TRBD1 as a possible D gene (6 bases). There are 13 residues in the CDR3. Trimming left V 5 bases short and J 2 bases short, with 10 bases between. Germline lookup yields CDR1 MNHEY and CDR2 SVGAGI. The CDR3 DNA reads TGTGCCAGCAGTCCGACAGGAGCCTACGAGCAGTACTTC. Translating it yields CASSPTGAYEQYF.

The chain uses TRBV7-9 and TRBJ2-7; perhaps TRBD1 as D (7 bases). The CDR3 runs 14 residues. CDR1 SEHNR and CDR2 FQNEAQ come from the germline V gene (reference sequence). Trimming removed 4 bases at V and 5 bases at J, with 15 bases between. For the CDR3, the DNA is TGTGCCAGCAGCTCGAAGGAGGGGGCGGACGAGCAGTACTTC. Amino acid sequence: CASSSKEGADEQYF. Full variable domain (rest looked up from reference TRBV7-9 and TRBJ2-7): DTGVSQNPRHKITKRGQNVTFRCDPISEHNRLYWYRQTLGQGPEFLTYFQNEAQLEKSRLLSDRFSAERPKGSFSTLEIQRTEQGDSAMYLCASSSKEGADEQYFGPGTRLTVT.

This clone was found once. The chain uses TRBV19 and TRBJ2-7; 10 bases match TRBD1. The CDR3 loop spans 16 amino acids. Trimming took 4 bases from V and 2 from J; bases not matched to a gene: 8. Germline assignment: CDR1 LNHDA and CDR2 SQIVND (reference sequence). The CDR3 here is CASSKRWGTGAYEQYF. The DNA for the CDR3 is TGTGCCAGTAGTAAACGGTGGGGGACAGGGGCCTACGAGCAGTACTTC.

V and J are TRBV19 and TRBJ1-3; D not resolved. This CDR3 comprises 15 residues. With 3 bases removed from V and 0 bases from J, the gap between germline ends came to 9 bases. The germline CDR1 and CDR2 sequences are LNHDA and SQIVND (reference sequence). The CDR3 protein is CASSISLLSGNTIYF. CDR3 sequence (DNA): TGTGCCAGTAGTATTTCCCTCCTCTCTGGAAACACCATATATTTT.

The CDR3, as DNA: TGTGCCAGCAGCTCGGGACTAGCGGTTCTCTCTGGGGCCAACGTCCTGACTTTC. Translated: CASSSGLAVLSGANVLTF. V is TRBV9 and J is TRBJ2-6; TRBD2 agrees at 11 bases. Trimming at V came to 4 bases and at J to 0 bases, leaving 6 bases not matched to a gene. The germline V gene encodes CDR1 SGDLS and CDR2 YYNGEE. This CDR3 comprises 18 residues.

DNA of the CDR3: TGTGCCAGCAGTTACGCTCAGCATAGCAATCAGCCCCAGCATTTT. Its protein product is CASSYAQHSNQPQHF. The genes are TRBV6-6 and TRBJ1-5; D remains ambiguous. The CDR3 is 15 residues long. The ends were cut back, 2 bases at V and 0 bases at J, with 8 bases in the middle. CDR1 and CDR2 (germline): MNHNY, SVGAGI (reference sequence).

V and J are TRBV6-6 and TRBJ2-5, with no clear D. The germline V gene has CDR1 MNHNY and CDR2 SVGAGI (reference sequence). This CDR3 is built from 14 residues. V lost 3 bases to trimming and J lost 4 bases, with 12 bases between them. Written as DNA, the CDR3 is TGTGCCAGCAGTTATTTTATAGGAACAGAGACCCAGTACTTC. This sequence encodes CASSYFIGTETQYF.

The rearrangement uses TRBV7-6 and TRBJ1-2; 10 positions match TRBD1. Unmatched junction bases numbered 5, after V lost 3 bases and J lost 7 bases. The CDR3 has 14 residues. Germline lookup yields CDR1 SGHVS and CDR2 FNYEAQ. This CDR3 is CASSLGQGTLGYTF. CDR3 in DNA: TGTGCCAGCAGCTTGGGACAGGGGACACTTGGCTACACCTTC.

The chain couples TRBV28 to TRBJ1-3; possible D gene TRBD1, 5 bases. Germline values: CDR1 MDHEN, CDR2 SYDVKM. V dropped 1 base and J dropped 6 bases, with 22 bases sitting between them. CDR3 length equals 18 residues. The CDR3: CASSLYFAGSRSENTIYF. CDR3 coding DNA: TGTGCCAGCAGTTTATACTTTGCAGGGTCGCGTTCCGAAAACACCATATATTTT.

In nucleotides, the CDR3 is TGTGCCAGCAGCTTAGTAGCCTACGAGCAGTACTTC. Its protein product is CASSLVAYEQYF. The rearrangement joins TRBV28 to TRBJ2-7; D not resolved. V shed 6 bases and J shed 2 bases, with 8 bases lying between them. Germline V CDR1 and CDR2: MDHEN, SYDVKM. The CDR3 spans 12 residues.

The chain carries TRBV13 and TRBJ1-2, with D possibly being TRBD1 (6 bases). This CDR3 has 15 residues. Trimming took 1 base from V and 2 from J, leaving 11 bases between them. In germline, CDR1 is PRHDT, CDR2 FYEKMQ (reference sequence). Written as DNA, the CDR3 is TGTGCCAGCAGCTTAGACGGCAGGGGAAACTATGGCTACACCTTC. Residues: CASSLDGRGNYGYTF.

This clone is judged large (0.1 to 1%). The chain links TRBV5-6 to TRBJ2-7; D gene unclear. The CDR3 spans 14 residues. Per the germline V gene, CDR1 is SGHDT and CDR2 is YYEEEE. V lost 3 bases and J lost 5, with 15 bases in between. The DNA for the CDR3 is TGTGCCAGCAGCTCCTGGGGTATATCGGACGAGCAGTACTTC. It specifies CASSSWGISDEQYF.

This chain joins TRBV2 and TRBJ2-7; no clear D. CDR1 and CDR2 from the germline V gene are SNHLY and FYNNEI. The length of the CDR3 is 15 residues. V lost 5 bases, J lost 0 bases, and 14 bases lay in between. The CDR3 spells CASSSPWVSSYEQYF. The CDR3 nucleotides read TGTGCCAGCAGTTCCCCCTGGGTGAGCTCCTACGAGCAGTACTTC.

The chain is built from TRBV7-9 and TRBJ2-7; weak D call: TRBD2 (5 bases). The V end was cut by 5 bases, the J end by 7 bases, with 12 bases between. The CDR3 totals 12 residues. Germline V gene lookup returns CDR1 SEHNR and CDR2 FQNEAQ (reference sequence). The CDR3 protein is CASSLNRLEQYF. The CDR3 region has the DNA TGTGCCAGCAGCCTAAACCGACTAGAGCAGTACTTC.